The 26 T cell receptor beta chains below come from one sample, sequenced in a study of OX40 agonist ivuxolimab in advanced cancers. The method behind the library was the immunoSEQ multiplex PCR assay. TCRdb obtained this table from immuneACCESS and retained in-frame rearrangements with V and J assigned. These tables miss some clones; where compared with another copy, unresolved V genes account for less than half of the shortfall, and the remainder is unexplained. This sample has about 21,000 clones in its table, and about 85% of those were observed once. The top ten constitute around two fifths of the sample. The sequencing used CD4+ or CD8+ T cells sorted from blood, collected in a trial of the OX40 agonist ivuxolimab. These receptors came from an adult with an advanced solid tumor such as melanoma, head and neck, liver or kidney cancer.

The chain employs TRBV27 and TRBJ2-7; the D gene is possibly TRBD2 (6 bases). CDR1 is MNHEY, CDR2 SMNVEV, per germline (reference sequence). The CDR3 is made up of 13 amino acids. V was cut by 0 bases and J by 13 bases, with 16 bases left in between. CDR3 loop: CASSLSLSRGSYF. CDR3 DNA sequence: TGTGCCAGCAGTTTATCGCTTAGTCGGGGGTCCTACTTC.

This clone was counted a few times. The CDR3 protein is CASSSMTGGDSPLHF. The CDR3 DNA reads TGTGCCAGCAGCTCGATGACAGGGGGAGATTCACCCCTCCACTTT. This sequence joins TRBV7-8 and TRBJ1-6, with 9 bases matching TRBD1. CDR3 length: 15 residues. CDR1 is SGHVS and CDR2 is FQNEAQ in the germline V gene. Trimming cost V 4 bases and J 8 bases; bases outside gene matches: 6.

The CDR3 sequence: CATHRGRQPQHF. The CDR3, as DNA: TGTGCCACCCACAGGGGGCGGCAGCCCCAGCATTTT. The chain is built from TRBV28 and TRBJ1-5; TRBD1 matches at 9 bases. J lost 7 bases, V lost 10 bases, and 5 bases had no gene match. CDR3 length equals 12 residues. Per germline, CDR1 MDHEN and CDR2 SYDVKM. Full variable domain (missing parts from reference TRBV28 and TRBJ1-5): DVKVTQSSRYLVKRTGEKVFLECVQDMDHENMFWYRQDPGLGLRLIYFSYDVKMKEKGDIPEGYSVSREKKERFSLILESASTNQTSMYLCATHRGRQPQHFGDGTRLSIL.

This sequence joins TRBV5-1 and TRBJ2-6, with D possibly being TRBD1 (5 bases). The CDR3 spans 15 residues. Trimming cost V 2 bases and J 1 base, with 7 bases left between them. Germline CDR1 reads SGHRS; CDR2 reads YFSETQ. Here the CDR3 reads CASSFRDSGANVLTF. CDR3 coding DNA: TGCGCCAGCAGCTTCAGGGATTCTGGGGCCAACGTCCTGACTTTC. The full variable domain, in which reference TRBV5-1 and TRBJ2-6 provide the parts outside the CDR3, is KAGVTQTPRYLIKTRGQQVTLSCSPISGHRSVSWYQQTPGQGLQFLFEYFSETQRNKGNFPGRFSGRQFSNSRSEMNVSTLELGDSALYLCASSFRDSGANVLTFGAGSRLTVL.

This chain links TRBV5-4 with TRBJ2-1; 11 bases map to TRBD2. V lost 0 bases, J lost 10 bases, and 6 bases stayed unmatched. Germline V CDR1 and CDR2: SGHNT, YYREEE (reference sequence). CDR3 length: 15 residues. In DNA, the CDR3 is TGTGCCAGCAGCTTGGATAGCGGGGGGGCGGGAGAGCAGTTCTTC. Protein sequence: CASSLDSGGAGEQFF.

The chain carries TRBV7-9 and TRBJ2-3, with D perhaps given as TRBD1 or TRBD2 (5 bases each). This CDR3 region has 13 residues. CDR1 SEHNR and CDR2 FQNEAQ come from the germline V gene (reference sequence). Trimming removed 1 base from V and 6 bases from J, with 8 bases in between. The CDR3 DNA reads as TGTGCCAGCAGCTTAGTGAGGGGTGATACGCAGTATTTT. It is translated as CASSLVRGDTQYF.

The V gene is TRBV2, the J gene TRBJ1-1; weak D call: TRBD1 (5 bases). Germline-derived CDR1 and CDR2 are SNHLY and FYNNEI. With 10 bases removed from V and 6 bases from J, the gap between germline ends came to 15 bases. The CDR3 loop spans 12 amino acids. Here the CDR3 reads CATPGTDAEAFF. The CDR3 DNA reads as TGTGCCACCCCGGGGACGGACGCTGAAGCTTTCTTT.

This clone was picked up many times. The CDR3 region is CASSITGAMNTEAFF. CDR3 DNA sequence: TGTGCCAGTAGTATAACAGGGGCGATGAACACTGAAGCTTTCTTT. V usage is TRBV19 and J usage is TRBJ1-1; 7 bases map to TRBD1. V lost 2 bases to trimming and J lost 0 bases; unmatched junction nucleotides: 3. Germline lookup yields CDR1 LNHDA and CDR2 SQIVND (reference sequence). CDR3 length equals 15 residues.

The chain recombines TRBV7-6 with TRBJ2-7, with D hard to call. V was trimmed by 3 bases and J by 2 bases, leaving 8 bases between them. CDR1 and CDR2 (germline): SGHVS, FNYEAQ. CDR3 length equals 13 residues. The CDR3 sequence: CASSLETPYEQYF. CDR3 in DNA: TGTGCCAGCAGCTTGGAGACCCCCTACGAGCAGTACTTC.

CDR3 region: CASSPGGKSYEQYF. For the CDR3, the DNA is TGTGCCAGCAGCCCGGGGGGAAAATCCTACGAGCAGTACTTC. The V call is TRBV14, the J call TRBJ2-7; the match to TRBD2 covers 7 bases. The V gene's germline CDR1 is SGHDN and CDR2 FVKESK. V lost 4 bases to trimming and J lost 1 base; unmatched junction nucleotides: 4. The CDR3 is 14 amino acids.

This clone was seen once. The rearrangement joins TRBV11-2 to TRBJ1-4; the D is unclear. Trimming left V 0 bases short and J 0 bases short, with 20 bases between. The CDR3 runs 20 residues. Germline lookup yields CDR1 SGHAT and CDR2 FQNNGV. The CDR3 sequence: CASSLEGPFVLEATNEKLFF. The CDR3, as DNA: TGTGCCAGCAGCTTAGAAGGGCCGTTCGTGCTGGAGGCAACTAATGAAAAACTGTTTTTT.

The chain has TRBV6-5 and TRBJ2-5; tentatively, D is TRBD2 (5 bases). Looked up from germline, CDR1 is MNHEY and CDR2 is SVGAGI. Trimming shortened V by 11 bases and J by 1 base, and 11 bases separated the two germline ends. This CDR3 spans 12 amino acids. CDR3 sequence: CALGESQETQYF. The CDR3 DNA reads as TGTGCCCTTGGGGAGTCCCAAGAGACCCAGTACTTC.

V gene TRBV9 combines with J gene TRBJ2-1, with D perhaps TRBD1 or TRBD2 (6 bases each). V lost 2 bases to trimming and J lost 0 bases, with 12 bases between them. The CDR3 has 16 amino acids. The germline V gene encodes CDR1 SGDLS and CDR2 YYNGEE. CDR3: CASSVRPGASYNEQFF. CDR3 DNA sequence: TGTGCCAGCAGCGTTCGTCCGGGGGCCTCCTACAATGAGCAGTTCTTC.

The chain carries TRBV2 and TRBJ1-3; D gene ambiguous. The germline V gene has CDR1 SNHLY and CDR2 FYNNEI. The CDR3 length is 16 residues. V was shortened by 1 base and J by 0 bases, with 10 bases between the two germline ends. CDR3 DNA: TGTGCCAGCAGTGAAGGGTGGGATGGCTCTGGAAACACCATATATTTT. Its translation: CASSEGWDGSGNTIYF.

This chain connects TRBV7-9 to TRBJ2-1; 9 bases fit TRBD1. The CDR3 has 15 amino acids. The germline gives CDR1 SEHNR, CDR2 FQNEAQ (reference sequence). Trimming cost V 7 bases and J 7 bases; bases outside gene matches: 11. The chain's CDR3 is CASNHQDRGWNEQFF. Here the CDR3 DNA reads TGTGCCAGCAACCACCAGGACAGGGGCTGGAATGAGCAGTTCTTC.

The chain employs TRBV6-5 and TRBJ2-3; 8 positions agree with TRBD2. The germline gives CDR1 MNHEY, CDR2 SVGAGI. The CDR3 covers 15 residues. J was trimmed by 2 bases and V by 4 bases; bases with no gene match: 5. CDR3 residues: CASSSLAGNTDTQYF. For the CDR3, the DNA is TGTGCCAGCAGTTCCCTAGCGGGTAACACAGATACGCAGTATTTT.

The V gene is TRBV4-1, the J gene TRBJ1-5; tentative D call: TRBD1 (5 bases). Trimming took 0 bases from V and 7 from J, leaving 16 bases between them. This CDR3 has 16 amino acids. Looked up from germline, CDR1 is MGHRA and CDR2 is YSYEKL. The CDR3 nucleotides are TGCGCCAGCAGCCAAGATCTTAGGGGAGTTTACCAGCCCCAGCATTTT. This sequence encodes CASSQDLRGVYQPQHF.

The chain uses TRBV5-4 and TRBJ1-1; possible D gene TRBD1, 5 bases. The CDR3 sequence is 15 residues long. The germline V gene has CDR1 SGHNT and CDR2 YYREEE (reference sequence). The germline V and J ends were trimmed by 1 base and 0 bases, with 10 bases remaining between them. The CDR3 bases are TGTGCCAGCAGCTTGCATCCGGGGGTGAACACTGAAGCTTTCTTT. Encoded protein: CASSLHPGVNTEAFF. Using reference TRBV5-4 and TRBJ1-1 for the parts outside the CDR3, the full variable domain is ETGVTQSPTHLIKTRGQQVTLRCSSQSGHNTVSWYQQALGQGPQFIFQYYREEENGRGNFPPRFSGLQFPNYSSELNVNALELDDSALYLCASSLHPGVNTEAFFGQGTRLTVV.

V is TRBV6-5 and J is TRBJ2-7; no reliable D call. The CDR3 spans 12 residues. V lost 4 bases and J lost 0, with 4 bases in between. Germline CDR1 MNHEY, CDR2 SVGAGI. This chain's CDR3 is CASSSISYEQYF. In DNA form, the CDR3 reads TGTGCCAGCAGTTCAATCTCCTACGAGCAGTACTTC.

The rearrangement links TRBV19 to TRBJ1-3, with D hard to call. The ends were cut back, 5 bases at V and 0 bases at J, with 20 bases in the middle. The CDR3 contains 18 residues. Germline V lookup: CDR1 LNHDA, CDR2 SQIVND (reference sequence). The CDR3 is CASSGNADGHYSGNTIYF. In DNA form, the CDR3 reads TGTGCCAGTAGTGGGAATGCGGACGGGCATTACTCTGGAAACACCATATATTTT.

The CDR3 sequence is CAISERGWEDQPQHF. CDR3 nucleotides: TGTGCCATCAGTGAACGAGGGTGGGAGGATCAGCCCCAGCATTTT. The V gene is TRBV10-3, the J gene TRBJ1-5; no clear D gene. The CDR3 loop spans 15 amino acids. CDR1 and CDR2 (germline): ENHRY, SYGVKD. Trimming cost V 3 bases and J 5 bases, with 14 bases left between them.

In its sample, this clone was seen a few times. The rearrangement uses TRBV5-6 and TRBJ2-2; D gene ambiguous. V gave up 0 bases and J gave up 7 bases, with 4 bases separating them. The germline gives CDR1 SGHDT, CDR2 YYEEEE. The CDR3 runs 12 residues. This CDR3 reads CASSLAIGELFF. For the CDR3, the DNA is TGTGCCAGCAGCTTGGCGATCGGGGAGCTGTTTTTT.

This chain links TRBV27 with TRBJ2-7; D unclear. Trimming pared 1 base from V and 6 bases from J, leaving 10 bases between. Per germline, CDR1 MNHEY and CDR2 SMNVEV (reference sequence). The length of the CDR3 is 13 residues. CDR3 in amino acids: CASSLLGSTEQYF. In DNA form, the CDR3 reads TGTGCCAGCAGTTTATTGGGATCGACCGAGCAGTACTTC.

V gene TRBV7-9 combines with J gene TRBJ1-5, with D tentatively TRBD1 (6 bases). The germline V and J ends were trimmed by 5 bases and 5 bases, with 10 bases remaining between them. The CDR3 totals 13 residues. Germline assignment: CDR1 SEHNR and CDR2 FQNEAQ (reference sequence). The CDR3 DNA follows: TGTGCCAGCAGCGATCAGGGGTATCAGCCCCAGCATTTT. Its protein product is CASSDQGYQPQHF.

The table lists this clone with a count of one. As DNA, the CDR3 is TGTGCCAGCAGTGAAATACGGGGGGGCCTTAGGACCCGCGACACAGATACGCAGTATTTT. It translates to CASSEIRGGLRTRDTDTQYF. This chain links TRBV2 with TRBJ2-3; 8 positions match TRBD2. From germline, CDR1 is SNHLY and CDR2 FYNNEI. The CDR3 is 20 amino acids. The V gene end was trimmed by 2 bases and the J gene end by 2 bases; junction bases not matched to a gene: 18.

The chain couples TRBV4-2 to TRBJ2-4; 11 bases align to TRBD2. This CDR3 spans 16 amino acids. Unmatched junction bases numbered 9, after V lost 4 bases and J lost 7 bases. In germline, CDR1 is LGHNA, CDR2 YNFKEQ. CDR3 sequence: CASSLTRLAGMNIQYF. CDR3 coding DNA: TGTGCCAGCAGCCTAACTCGACTAGCGGGGATGAACATTCAGTACTTC.